This T cell receptor (beta chain) appears in the sequencing data of a study of beta chain features in type 1 diabetes. About the study: Across all samples, roughly 98,000,000 sorted cells were examined.

Regarding this clone: As yet, its antigen is unknown.

CD4+ cells of the naive, central memory, regulatory and stem cell-like memory types were sorted via CD45RO/CCR7/CD25/CD127/CD95/CD27. The entirety of the isolated RNA underwent reverse transcription, so expressed TCRB transcripts were sequenced. The table came from immunoSEQ multiplex PCR; TCRdb's copy has only in-frame clones and leaves some out. The sample lists hundreds of thousands of clones, roughly 13% occurring once. This CDR3 comprises 13 residues. Trimming pared 8 bases from V and 8 bases from J, leaving 15 bases between. Germline V CDR1 and CDR2: SNHLY, FYNNEI. Study observations and caveats: Sequencing from cDNA could over-represent high-TCR-expressing cells. Among patients with Type 1 diabetes, TCRB CDR3s were moderately but significantly shorter in every one of the four CD4+ subsets. The study found that naive, central memory and Treg TCRB repertoires appeared more similar in patients than in healthy donors.

Input material: naive CD4+ T cells from blood. The origin of this receptor is a man younger than 35 with type 1 diabetes. The chain joins TRBV2 to TRBJ1-4; the D is unclear. CDR3 coding DNA: TGTGCCAGCCTCACCCCCGGGAGGGAAAAACTGTTTTTT. This translates into CASLTPGREKLFF. Complete variable domain (other parts from reference TRBV2 and TRBJ1-4): EPEVTQTPSHQVTQMGQEVILRCVPISNHLYFYWYRQILGQKVEFLVSFYNNEISEKSEIFDDQFSVERPDGSNFTLKIRSTKLEDSAMYFCASLTPGREKLFFGSGTQLSVL.